The 15 T cell receptor beta chains below come from one sample, sequenced in a study of cytomegalovirus exposure and HLA in healthy donors. The PCR ran on 60 Vbeta and 13 Jbeta primers. Only in-frame clones appear in the TCRdb table, and some are missing; sequencing was by immunoSEQ multiplex PCR. This sample has about 170,000 clones; 73% occur once, and the top ten carry 5.4%. Sample: PBMCs. The receptors come from a woman aged 18 to 35 in good health and CMV-seropositive.

This chain links TRBV27 with TRBJ1-5; TRBD1 agrees at 7 bases. The trim removed 3 bases at V and 2 bases at J, leaving 1 base unmatched. Looked up from germline, CDR1 is MNHEY and CDR2 is SMNVEV (reference sequence). The CDR3 contains 14 residues. Here the CDR3 reads CASSFGQGNQPQHF. As DNA, the CDR3 is TGTGCCAGCAGTTTCGGACAGGGCAATCAGCCCCAGCATTTT.

The chain uses TRBV6-5 and TRBJ1-3; 7 bases agree with TRBD1. In germline, CDR1 is MNHEY, CDR2 SVGAGI. CDR3 size: 16 residues. V lost 0 bases to trimming and J lost 4 bases; unmatched junction nucleotides: 6. This CDR3 is CASSYSDGTAGNTIYF. DNA for the CDR3: TGTGCCAGCAGTTACTCAGATGGGACAGCCGGAAACACCATATATTTT.

This chain uses TRBV29-1 with TRBJ1-2, with 7 bases aligning to TRBD1. Per germline, CDR1 SQVTM and CDR2 ANQGSEA. The CDR3 consists of 17 residues. Trimming removed 3 bases from V and 0 bases from J; junction bases left unmatched: 13. Here the CDR3 reads CSVDPRLQGRSNYGYTF. CDR3 DNA sequence: TGCAGCGTTGACCCCCGGCTACAGGGGCGGTCTAACTATGGCTACACCTTC.

This clone has a handful of counts. The rearrangement links TRBV6-1 to TRBJ2-3; 8 bases fit TRBD2. In germline, CDR1 is MNHNS, CDR2 SASEGT. V was pared by 8 bases and J by 1 base, with 8 bases of the junction left unmatched. The CDR3 covers 15 residues. For the CDR3, the DNA is TGTGCCAGCTCGCCGGGACTAGGGGGCACAGATACGCAGTATTTT. The encoded protein is CASSPGLGGTDTQYF.

This clone was recorded a few times. The chain has TRBV13 and TRBJ2-3, with a tentative D call TRBD2 (5 bases). The CDR3 sequence is 14 residues long. The V gene lost 6 bases and the J gene lost 1 base, with 11 bases spanning the gap. CDR1 and CDR2 from the germline V gene are PRHDT and FYEKMQ (reference sequence). The CDR3 bases are TGTGCCAGCAGGGATGCCGGGGGCACAGATACGCAGTATTTT. Protein product: CASRDAGGTDTQYF.

V usage is TRBV2 and J usage is TRBJ1-4; D is unresolved. The CDR3 covers 15 residues. The V gene lost 1 base and the J gene lost 5 bases, with 11 bases spanning the gap. In germline, CDR1 is SNHLY, CDR2 FYNNEI. In DNA, the CDR3 is TGTGCCAGCAGTGAAGTGGATAGCCCAAATGAAAAACTGTTTTTT. Its protein product is CASSEVDSPNEKLFF.

The chain employs TRBV29-1 and TRBJ2-7, with D possibly being TRBD2 (5 bases). The CDR3 has 11 amino acids. Germline CDR1 is SQVTM and CDR2 is ANQGSEA. Trimming pared 4 bases from V and 3 bases from J, leaving 7 bases between. CDR3 bases: TGCAGCGTTGTCGGGGACTACGAGCAGTACTTC. This translates into CSVVGDYEQYF.

This clone was seen more than once but under ten times. In DNA form, the CDR3 reads TGTGCCAGCAGTGAAGGGACAGGGGGCGCAGATACGCAGTATTTT. Translation gives CASSEGTGGADTQYF. The gene calls are TRBV6-4 and TRBJ2-3, with 12 bases that match TRBD1. Per germline, CDR1 MRHNA and CDR2 SNTAGT. V dropped 3 bases and J dropped 4; count of bases not matched to a gene: 2. CDR3 length: 15 residues.

The gene calls are TRBV6-6 and TRBJ2-7; D remains ambiguous. The V end lost 0 bases, the J end lost 0 bases, and 6 bases lay between the germline ends. The CDR3 is 14 amino acids. In germline, CDR1 is MNHNY, CDR2 SVGAGI (reference sequence). The CDR3 here is CASSYSARSYEQYF. As DNA, the CDR3 is TGTGCCAGCAGTTACTCGGCCCGCTCCTACGAGCAGTACTTC.

Comments on this clone: One end of the junction varies from germline; a read error may be responsible. The rearrangement uses TRBV5-4 and TRBJ1-2, with TRBD1 matching over 7 bases. The CDR3 covers 13 residues. CDR1 and CDR2 (germline): SGHNT, YYREEE (reference sequence). CDR3 amino acids: CASSPSRDSSQIF. CDR3 in DNA: TGTGCCAGCAGCCCTAGCCGGGACAGCTCTCAGATTTTC.

The chain combines TRBV5-6 with TRBJ2-1, with 9 bases matching TRBD2. Germline V gene sequence: CDR1 SGHDT, CDR2 YYEEEE. Trimming cost V 3 bases and J 7 bases; bases outside gene matches: 8. This CDR3 is 15 amino acids long. The CDR3 reads CASSYAGGGANEQFF. The CDR3 bases are TGTGCCAGCAGCTACGCTGGCGGGGGGGCGAATGAGCAGTTCTTC.

The chain carries TRBV4-1 and TRBJ2-4, with 16 nucleotides matching TRBD2. V lost 3 bases to trimming and J lost 5 bases; unmatched junction nucleotides: 7. The germline CDR1 and CDR2 sequences are MGHRA and YSYEKL. The CDR3 runs to 18 residues. The CDR3 is CASSQFPGTSGGENIQYF. In DNA, the CDR3 is TGCGCCAGCAGCCAGTTCCCCGGGACTAGCGGGGGGGAAAACATTCAGTACTTC.

The chain combines TRBV5-5 with TRBJ2-7; 15 positions match TRBD2. The trim removed 3 bases at V and 0 bases at J, leaving 4 bases unmatched. The CDR3 is made up of 17 amino acids. Germline CDR1 is SGHKS and CDR2 is YYEKEE (reference sequence). DNA for the CDR3: TGTGCCAGCAGCTGGGGACTAGCGGGGGGCCCCTCCTACGAGCAGTACTTC. Translation: CASSWGLAGGPSYEQYF.

The rearrangement uses TRBV28 and TRBJ2-5; 7 nucleotides line up with TRBD1. This CDR3 region has 12 residues. V was pared by 6 bases and J by 3 bases, with 1 base of the junction left unmatched. Germline CDR1 reads MDHEN; CDR2 reads SYDVKM. The CDR3 DNA reads as TGTGCCAGCAGCGACAGGGAAGAGACCCAGTACTTC. It codes for CASSDREETQYF.

This rearrangement joins TRBV19 to TRBJ2-2, with TRBD2 identical over 11 bases. Per the germline V gene, CDR1 is LNHDA and CDR2 is SQIVND (reference sequence). The CDR3 has 17 amino acids. The V and J ends lost 7 bases and 5 bases, in that order; junction bases with no gene match: 12. CDR3 bases: TGTGCCAGTAAGGCTAGCGGGGGGCCCCTACCTACCGGGGAGCTGTTTTTT. This encodes CASKASGGPLPTGELFF.